These T cell receptor beta chains were read from a single sample in a study of shared clonotypes between healthy human individuals. Assay: immunoSEQ multiplex PCR; the TCRdb copy retains only in-frame clones and omits some. In the table there are roughly 1,000,000 clones, around 78% of which are singletons. The sample comprised memory CD4+ T cells from PBMCs. The source of these receptors is a man younger than 35 in good health. Some clones in this sample may be carry-over from other donors' samples. The CDR3 runs from the conserved cysteine through the conserved F or W. Fields, in order: J gene, D gene, clone size, V gene, CDR3 DNA, CDR3 protein. D genes are given only for firm matches. The size entry is marked missing in some rows and otherwise reads once, few, many or a size class.

TRBJ2-3 | TRBD1 | . | TRBV6-5 | TGTGCCAGCATGCAGGGGGCCCCCACAGATACGCAGTATTTT | CASMQGAPTDTQYF
TRBJ2-1 | . | . | TRBV6-1 | TGTGCCAGCAGTGAATTCTACAATGAGCAGTTCTTC | CASSEFYNEQFF
TRBJ2-3 | . | many | TRBV7-3 | TGTGCCAGCAGCCCCCATCCAGGGTCGGCAGATACGCAGTATTTT | CASSPHPGSADTQYF
TRBJ1-1 | . | few | TRBV19 | TGTGCCAGTAGAAGACAGATGAACACTGAAGCTTTCTTT | CASRRQMNTEAFF
TRBJ2-5 | . | . | TRBV7-2 | TGTGCCAGCAGCCCAAATCAGGGGCAAGAGACCCAGTACTTC | CASSPNQGQETQYF
TRBJ1-2 | . | . | TRBV4-1 | TGCGCCAGCAGCCAAGCTTGGGGATTTCGCGGGGGCTACACCTTC | CASSQAWGFRGGYTF
TRBJ2-7 | . | many | TRBV6-5 | TGTGCCAGCATCTCCCCGGGTGGCGAGCAGTACTTC | CASISPGGEQYF
TRBJ1-3 | . | . | TRBV11-2 | TGTGCCAGCAGCGTAGATGGACAGCCAGGGTACACCATATATTTT | CASSVDGQPGYTIYF
TRBJ2-6 | . | once | TRBV9 | TGTGCCAGCAGCGGGGGGACCCTCACCTCTGGGGCCAACGTCCTGACTTTC | CASSGGTLTSGANVLTF
TRBJ1-2 | TRBD1 | few | TRBV5-6 | TGTGCCAGCAGCTGGGACAGGGGGTATGGCTACACCTTC | CASSWDRGYGYTF
TRBJ2-3 | . | . | TRBV4-3 | TGCGCCAGCAGCCAAGACGGGGGCGGCACAGATACGCAGTATTTT | CASSQDGGGTDTQYF
TRBJ2-7 | . | . | TRBV20-1 | TGCAGTGCTACGGGGACGGTCGAGCAGTACTTC | CSATGTVEQYF
TRBJ2-7 | TRBD2 | . | TRBV10-3 | TGTGCCATCAGTGGCCGGACAGAGACTAGCGGGAGATACGAGCAGTACTTC | CAISGRTETSGRYEQYF
TRBJ2-7 | TRBD2 | . | TRBV28 | TGTGCCAGCACTGGGAGCGGGGGAAGCTCCTACGAGCAGTACTTC | CASTGSGGSSYEQYF
TRBJ2-1 | . | . | TRBV7-2 | TGTGCCAGCAGTTTTAGCATGACGGGAGCCTCTTTCGAGTTCTTC | CASSFSMTGASFEFF
TRBJ2-1 | . | . | TRBV5-4 | TGTGCCAGCAGCTTGGATCCTGGAACCTACAATGAGCAGTTCTTC | CASSLDPGTYNEQFF
TRBJ2-7 | TRBD2 | . | TRBV27 | TGTGCCAGCAGGACTAGCGGCTACGAGCAGTACTTC | CASRTSGYEQYF
TRBJ2-5 | . | . | TRBV2 | TGTGCCAGCAGTGACATAGAAGAGACCCAGTACTTC | CASSDIEETQYF
TRBJ2-1 | . | . | TRBV19 | TGTGCCAGTAGTATACCCAGGGGAGCCTACAATGAGCAGTTCTTC | CASSIPRGAYNEQFF
TRBJ2-1 | . | . | TRBV6-5 | TGTGCCAGCAGTTACGGGGGCCCGGCCTACAATGAGCAGTTCTTC | CASSYGGPAYNEQFF
TRBJ2-3 | . | . | TRBV15 | TGTGCCACCAGCAAGCTTTCGGTAGACCTCACAGATACGCAGTATTTT | CATSKLSVDLTDTQYF
TRBJ2-3 | . | . | TRBV4-3 | TGCGCCAGCAGCCAAGAGTTCGGGGCCCCCACGCAGTATTTT | CASSQEFGAPTQYF
TRBJ1-1 | . | . | TRBV30 | TGTGCCGGAGAGGACGCAGATGAAGCTTTCTTT | CAGEDADEAFF
TRBJ2-7 | . | . | TRBV4-1 | TGCGCCAGCAGCCAAGGGGGGCCCGAATCTGTATACGAGCAGTACTTC | CASSQGGPESVYEQYF
TRBJ1-2 | . | few | TRBV27 | TGTGCCAGCAGTTCAGGATTCTATGGCTACACCTTC | CASSSGFYGYTF
TRBJ2-1 | . | . | TRBV6-1 | TGTGCCAGCAGTTTAGCACTAGCAGGGCAGTTCTTC | CASSLALAGQFF
TRBJ2-2 | . | once | TRBV15 | TGTGCCACCAGCAGCGCCTCGCGAACCGGGGAGCTGTTTTTT | CATSSASRTGELFF
TRBJ1-1 | . | . | TRBV4-1 | TGCGCCAGCAGCCGAGGACAGAGCACTGGAGCTTTCTTT | CASSRGQSTGAFF
TRBJ2-1 | . | few | TRBV20-1 | TGCAGTGCTAGAGGAGGATCTGAGCAGTTCTTC | CSARGGSEQFF
TRBJ2-7 | TRBD1 | once | TRBV4-3 | TGCGCCAGCAGCCAATCGCCAGGGGGCGAGCAGTACTTC | CASSQSPGGEQYF
TRBJ1-3 | . | few | TRBV2 | TGTGCCAGCAGTGAAGGGCGTCTAGGCTCTGGAAACACCATATATTTT | CASSEGRLGSGNTIYF
TRBJ2-7 | . | once | TRBV4-2 | TGTGCCAGCAGCTTGGGTGGCAGCCTCTCCTACGAGCAGTACTTC | CASSLGGSLSYEQYF
TRBJ1-2 | TRBD1 | . | TRBV9 | TGTGCCAGCAGCGAGGGGGTGGGACAGGGAGTTAACTATGGCTACACCTTC | CASSEGVGQGVNYGYTF
TRBJ1-2 | TRBD1 | . | TRBV15 | TGTGCCACCAGCAGGCATGACAGGGTTTTCTATGGCTACACCTTC | CATSRHDRVFYGYTF
TRBJ1-1 | TRBD1 | . | TRBV5-1 | TGCGCCAGCAGCTTCCGGACAGGCTCGAACACTGAAGCTTTCTTT | CASSFRTGSNTEAFF
TRBJ1-1 | . | few | TRBV4-1 | TGCGCCAGCAGCCAAGTTCTTCAGAACACTGAAGCTTTCTTT | CASSQVLQNTEAFF
TRBJ1-4 | . | . | TRBV4-1 | TGCGCCAGCGCCCAGGTTCATAATGAAAAACTGTTTTTT | CASAQVHNEKLFF
TRBJ1-2 | . | . | TRBV5-1 | TGCGCCAGCAGCTTGCTCGGGACCTCCAACTATGGCTACACCTTC | CASSLLGTSNYGYTF
TRBJ1-4 | . | . | TRBV28 | TGTGCCAGCAGCCCACCCGGACGGGGAAACGAAAAACTGTTTTTT | CASSPPGRGNEKLFF
TRBJ2-7 | . | . | TRBV9 | TGTGCCAGCAGCTTCGGGCCCTTTTTCTCCCACGAGCAGTACTTC | CASSFGPFFSHEQYF
TRBJ2-5 | . | . | TRBV5-1 | TGCGCCAGCAGCTTGGATCCGCAGCTGAAAGAGACCCAGTACTTC | CASSLDPQLKETQYF
TRBJ2-7 | . | . | TRBV2 | TGTGCCAGCAGTTACATGCGAAGCTCCTACGAGCAGTACTTC | CASSYMRSSYEQYF
TRBJ1-2 | TRBD1 | . | TRBV30 | TGTGCCTGGAGAGGGGGCCTTCGCTATGGCTACACCTTC | CAWRGGLRYGYTF
TRBJ2-2 | . | few | TRBV6-5 | TGTGCCAGCAGAAAGGACAGGAACACCGGGGAGCTGTTTTTT | CASRKDRNTGELFF
TRBJ1-3 | TRBD1 | . | TRBV5-1 | TGCGCCAGCAGCTTGAAGGGACAGGGGGAAGGAAACACCATATATTTT | CASSLKGQGEGNTIYF
TRBJ2-7 | . | . | TRBV5-1 | TGCGCCAGCAGCTTGTCGGTCCCGCAGGGCCACGAGCAGTACTTC | CASSLSVPQGHEQYF
TRBJ1-3 | . | . | TRBV19 | TGTGCCAGTACGGCGGCGGCTGGAAACACCATATATTTT | CASTAAAGNTIYF
TRBJ2-1 | TRBD2 | . | TRBV5-1 | TGCGCCAGCACGCAGGGACTAGCGGGAGGGCCCCCCTCCTACAATGAGCAGTTCTTC | CASTQGLAGGPPSYNEQFF
TRBJ1-2 | . | few | TRBV28 | TGTGCCAGCAGTTTGGGGGTGACAGATTACTATGGCTACACCTTC | CASSLGVTDYYGYTF
TRBJ1-5 | . | . | TRBV6-1 | TGTGCCAGCAGTGCCTGGGGGGGTGGCGGCAATCAGCCCCAGCATTTT | CASSAWGGGGNQPQHF
TRBJ1-5 | . | once | TRBV18 | TGTGCCAGCTCACCATGGGTTGGCCGGGATCAGCCCCAGCATTTT | CASSPWVGRDQPQHF